This TCR beta chain was captured by sequencing in a study of siplizumab effects on memory and regulatory T cells. Each sample yielded around 9.4 x 10^4 assayed TCR templates. Profiled with immunoSEQ multiplex PCR; TCRdb holds only in-frame clones, not every one. The sample lists about 100,000 clones, 75% to 95% seen once, with about 2.6% in the top ten. V lost 7 bases, J lost 3 bases, and 25 bases lay in between. The CDR3 length is 17 residues. Germline V gene lookup returns CDR1 MDHEN and CDR2 SYDVKM. Comment on this clone: Its matching antigen is unknown.

Study-level results: Memory T cells appeared less diverse than naive cells, which seemed to contribute substantially to alloresponse. In controls, around 25% of mappable alloreactive CD4+ clones were Treg-derived on average, versus 68.8% with siplizumab.

The genes are TRBV28 and TRBJ2-7; tentative D call: TRBD1 (5 bases). The receptor's source is a human donor in good health. Some clones in this sample may be carry-over from other donors' samples. Sequencing input: CD4+ T cells sorted from blood. The CDR3 sequence: CASNDPGHPKVVYEQYF. The CDR3 region has the DNA TGTGCCAGCAATGACCCCGGACATCCCAAAGTTGTCTACGAGCAGTACTTC.